The 26 T cell receptor beta chains given below trace back to one sample, sequenced in a study. TCRdb re-analysed the RT-PCR reads in MiXCR, keeping a single row per CDR3 protein. The sample contains more than 550,000 distinct CDR3 sequences, more than 13% of which appear only once. The specimen sequenced was memory CD4+ T cells from blood. Receptor source: a female donor in good health, serving as a healthy control.

This clonotype was detected a few times. J is TRBJ2-1 and V is TRBV11-2, with TRBD2 matching over 15 bases. The junction had 5 bases not matched to a gene; V was cut back by 4 bases and J by 1 base. Germline V gene sequence: CDR1 SGHAT, CDR2 FQNNGV. This CDR3 is built from 18 residues. The CDR3 DNA is TGTGCCAGCAGCTCCCCGGGACTAGCGGGAGGTTCCTACAATGAGCAGTTCTTC. It translates to CASSSPGLAGGSYNEQFF. Full variable domain (missing parts from reference TRBV11-2 and TRBJ2-1): EAGVAQSPRYKIIEKRQSVAFWCNPISGHATLYWYQQILGQGPKLLIQFQNNGVVDDSQLPKDRFSAERLKGVDSTLKIQPAKLEDSAVYLCASSSPGLAGGSYNEQFFGPGTRLTVL.

This clonotype showed up many times. V gene TRBV7-2 combines with J gene TRBJ2-7; tentatively, D is TRBD1 (6 bases). The V gene's germline CDR1 is SGHTA and CDR2 FQGNSA. V lost 4 bases and J lost 6, with 13 bases in between. The CDR3 has 13 residues. The CDR3 is CASSWIQGGEQYF. The CDR3, as DNA: TGTGCCAGCAGCTGGATACAGGGTGGCGAGCAGTACTTC.

This clonotype was counted a few times. This chain connects TRBV5-6 to TRBJ2-5; maybe TRBD1 (5 bases). The CDR3 has 17 residues. CDR1 and CDR2 (germline): SGHDT, YYEEEE. V was cut by 4 bases and J by 3 bases, with 22 bases left in between. CDR3 sequence: CASSDPGAAGREETQYF. CDR3 coding DNA: TGTGCCAGCAGCGATCCCGGCGCGGCAGGGCGAGAAGAGACCCAGTACTTC. Combining the CDR3 with reference TRBV5-6 and TRBJ2-5 gives the whole variable domain DAGVTQSPTHLIKTRGQQVTLRCSPKSGHDTVSWYQQALGQGPQFIFQYYEEEERQRGNFPDRFSGHQFPNYSSELNVNALLLGDSALYLCASSDPGAAGREETQYFGPGTRLLVL.

The chain has TRBV20-1 and TRBJ1-1; 8 bases agree with TRBD1. This CDR3 is built from 16 residues. Germline V CDR1 and CDR2: DFQATT, SNEGSKA (reference sequence). Germline trimming cut 2 bases from V and 3 bases from J; bases unmatched to any gene: 11. The chain's CDR3 is CSARRVSGGIDTEAFF. The CDR3 DNA is TGCAGTGCTAGACGCGTGTCAGGGGGCATTGACACTGAAGCTTTCTTT.

This clonotype appeared a few times. The chain's CDR3 is CASSPSQGSKGMETQYF. CDR3 DNA sequence: TGTGCCAGCTCACCATCCCAGGGGTCGAAGGGTATGGAGACCCAGTACTTC. The chain joins TRBV18 to TRBJ2-5; maybe TRBD1 (6 bases). This CDR3 has 17 residues. Trimming took off 2 bases at V and 5 bases at J, with 21 bases between the two ends. Germline V CDR1 and CDR2: KGHSH, LQKENI.

This clonotype was seen repeatedly, ten times or more. The chain couples TRBV29-1 to TRBJ2-7; TRBD1 agrees at 9 bases. With V trimmed by 4 bases and J by 5 bases, 12 bases remained unmatched. This CDR3 comprises 15 residues. Germline loops: CDR1 SQVTM, CDR2 ANQGSEA. The CDR3, as DNA: TGCAGCGTTGCCGCCAAAGGACAGGGGATCGACGAGCAGTACTTC. It translates to CSVAAKGQGIDEQYF.

Only a few counts were recorded for this clonotype. The chain combines TRBV3-1 with TRBJ1-1; D possibly corresponds to TRBD1 (5 bases). Trimming stripped 1 base from V and 1 base from J, with 10 bases between. The CDR3 has 15 amino acids. Germline lookup yields CDR1 LGHDT and CDR2 YNNKEL (reference sequence). In nucleotides, the CDR3 is TGTGCCAGCAGCCAAGGAATAAGGGGGAACACTGAAGCTTTCTTT. Amino acid sequence: CASSQGIRGNTEAFF.

The J gene is TRBJ2-7, the V gene TRBV12-3 or TRBV12-4; the D gene is possibly TRBD1 (7 bases). This CDR3 has 19 amino acids. Trimming took off 8 bases at V and 3 bases at J, with 32 bases between the two ends. The CDR3 DNA is TGTGCCAGCCGGAGCTGGGACAGCCGTACGAACACCGGGGGCTACGAGCAGTACTTC. Amino acid sequence: CASRSWDSRTNTGGYEQYF.

Only a few counts were recorded for this clonotype. The gene calls are TRBV12-3 or TRBV12-4 and TRBJ2-1; D may match TRBD1 or TRBD2 (5 bases each). V was clipped by 3 bases and J by 4 bases, with 16 bases between them. The CDR3 spans 16 residues. The CDR3 reads CASSLSEGPFYNEQFF. CDR3 DNA sequence: TGTGCCAGCAGTTTGAGTGAGGGACCGTTTTACAATGAGCAGTTCTTC.

The chain recombines TRBV20-1 with TRBJ1-1; no firm D call. The germline V gene encodes CDR1 DFQATT and CDR2 SNEGSKA (reference sequence). V gave up 6 bases and J gave up 1 base, with 12 bases separating them. This CDR3 is 13 amino acids long. The CDR3 is CSAFGKGNTEAFF. CDR3 in DNA: TGCAGTGCGTTTGGTAAGGGGAACACTGAAGCTTTCTTT.

This clonotype showed up just a few times. The V call is TRBV5-1, the J call TRBJ2-3; 11 bases fit TRBD2. Trimming cost V 3 bases and J 6 bases; bases outside gene matches: 9. Germline assignment: CDR1 SGHRS and CDR2 YFSETQ. The CDR3 runs 16 residues. In DNA form, the CDR3 reads TGCGCCAGCAGCTCTGTTAGCGGGAGGGCCTCGGATACGCAGTATTTT. Amino acid sequence: CASSSVSGRASDTQYF.

Many counts were recorded for this clonotype. This chain links TRBV6-6 with TRBJ1-1; possible D gene TRBD1, 5 bases. Germline V CDR1 and CDR2: MNHNY, SVGAGI (reference sequence). The V end lost 5 bases, the J end lost 7 bases, and 11 bases lay between the germline ends. The CDR3 extends over 12 amino acids. The CDR3 region is CASSVLRGEAFF. DNA of the CDR3: TGTGCCAGCAGTGTCCTAAGGGGTGAAGCTTTCTTT.

This clonotype came up a few times. The chain has TRBV19 and TRBJ2-7; 9 bases align to TRBD2. Germline trimming cut 7 bases from V and 4 bases from J; bases unmatched to any gene: 11. CDR3 length equals 15 residues. The germline CDR1 and CDR2 sequences are LNHDA and SQIVND (reference sequence). The CDR3 loop is CASTSNAGGRYEQYF. The CDR3 DNA sequence: TGTGCCAGTACTTCCAACGCGGGAGGGAGATACGAGCAGTACTTC.

This clonotype was seen only a few times. The gene calls are TRBV5-4 and TRBJ1-2, with 7 bases that match TRBD1. CDR1 is SGHNT, CDR2 YYREEE, per germline (reference sequence). V dropped 6 bases and J dropped 7; count of bases not matched to a gene: 9. This CDR3 contains 13 residues. The DNA of the CDR3 is TGTGCCAGCACCCTGACAGGGCTAGCTGGCTACACCTTC. Encoded protein: CASTLTGLAGYTF.

Worth noting for this clonotype: This may stem from a read error, because a much larger clone lies one nucleotide away. J is TRBJ2-7 and V is TRBV6-1; D perhaps matches TRBD1 (6 bases). This CDR3 contains 13 residues. Germline assignment: CDR1 MNHNS and CDR2 SASEGT. The CDR3, as DNA: TGTGCCAGCCAACTCGGACAGATCTACAAGCAGTACTTC. It translates to CASQLGQIYKQYF.

The chain joins TRBV4-3 to TRBJ1-2, with TRBD1 identical over 10 bases. The J segment lost 1 base and the V segment lost 1 base, leaving 3 bases of the junction unmatched. The CDR3 has 16 amino acids. The V gene's germline CDR1 is LGHNA and CDR2 YSLEER. CDR3 bases: TGCGCCAGCAGCCAAGTGGGGGACAGGGGTAACTATGGCTACACCTTC. Translated: CASSQVGDRGNYGYTF.

In regard to this clonotype: The junction departs from germline at one end; a sequencing error may be responsible. This chain links TRBV27 with TRBJ1-1, with unresolved D. From germline, CDR1 is MNHEY and CDR2 SMNVEV (reference sequence). The CDR3 totals 17 residues. The CDR3 reads CSSSLRADEELNTEAFF. The CDR3 DNA is TGTTCCAGCAGTTTACGGGCAGACGAAGAACTGAACACTGAAGCTTTCTTT.

In this sample, this clonotype turned up many times. The chain combines TRBV27 with TRBJ1-4; TRBD1 aligns across 8 bases. The V gene end was trimmed by 2 bases and the J gene end by 8 bases; junction bases not matched to a gene: 4. The CDR3 covers 14 residues. Germline lookup yields CDR1 MNHEY and CDR2 SMNVEV (reference sequence). CDR3 protein: CASSLQQGGEKLFF. CDR3 nucleotide sequence: TGTGCCAGCAGTTTACAACAGGGGGGAGAAAAACTGTTTTTT.

This clonotype was seen at least ten times. The chain uses TRBV20-1 and TRBJ2-7, with 8 bases fitting TRBD1. The germline V gene encodes CDR1 DFQATT and CDR2 SNEGSKA (reference sequence). The CDR3 sequence is 13 residues long. V was pared by 2 bases and J by 3 bases, with 3 bases of the junction left unmatched. In nucleotides, the CDR3 is TGCAGTGCTAGATTACAGGGGGGCTACGAGCAGTACTTC. The encoded protein is CSARLQGGYEQYF.

This clonotype was seen ten or more times. The chain combines TRBV7-2 with TRBJ1-5; the D is unclear. The CDR3 sequence is 15 residues long. Germline V gene data show CDR1 as SGHTA and CDR2 as FQGNSA. The V end lost 1 base, the J end lost 2 bases, and 9 bases lay between the germline ends. The CDR3 coding sequence is TGTGCCAGCAGCTTAGAGGTGTCGGGCAATCAGCCCCAGCATTTT. This sequence encodes CASSLEVSGNQPQHF.

This clonotype occurred many times. This chain connects TRBV27 to TRBJ1-3; possible D gene TRBD1, 6 bases. Per the germline V gene, CDR1 is MNHEY and CDR2 is SMNVEV (reference sequence). CDR3 size: 13 residues. Trimming shortened V by 4 bases and J by 4 bases, and 8 bases separated the two germline ends. This chain's CDR3 is CASSSQGGNTIYF. Here the CDR3 DNA reads TGTGCCAGCAGTTCGCAGGGGGGAAACACCATATATTTT.

This clonotype was counted a single time. V usage is TRBV16 and J usage is TRBJ1-5; 8 bases fit TRBD1. This CDR3 has 14 amino acids. J was trimmed by 9 bases and V by 4 bases; bases with no gene match: 8. From germline, CDR1 is KGHSY and CDR2 FQNENV. The CDR3 nucleotides read TGTGCCAGCAGCCCAGGACAGGGTCCTTCGCCCCAGCATTTT. This encodes CASSPGQGPSPQHF.

In its sample, this clonotype was seen many times. This chain uses TRBV6-5 with TRBJ2-5, with D possibly matching TRBD2 (7 bases). The V and J ends lost 4 bases and 4 bases respectively, with 16 bases between them. The CDR3 extends over 15 amino acids. The germline V gene encodes CDR1 MNHEY and CDR2 SVGAGI. CDR3: CASSLGGGPGETQYF. CDR3 sequence (DNA): TGTGCCAGCAGTTTGGGGGGGGGGCCGGGAGAGACCCAGTACTTC.

In its sample, this clonotype was seen many times. V and J are TRBV10-1 and TRBJ2-3, with a tentative D call TRBD1 (5 bases). Trimming left V 3 bases short and J 1 base short, with 8 bases between. CDR1 and CDR2 (germline): WNHNN, SYGVQD (reference sequence). The CDR3 loop spans 14 amino acids. The CDR3, as DNA: TGCGCCAGCAGTGATCTCAGGGGCACAGATACGCAGTATTTT. It codes for CASSDLRGTDTQYF.

This clonotype was seen a few times. The chain employs TRBV28 and TRBJ2-7; unclear D gene. V was trimmed by 6 bases and J by 3 bases, leaving 12 bases between them. The V gene's germline CDR1 is MDHEN and CDR2 SYDVKM. The CDR3 contains 13 residues. For the CDR3, the DNA is TGTGCCAGCAGCCCTCCCCCCTTCTACGAGCAGTACTTC. Protein: CASSPPPFYEQYF.

This clonotype was observed a few times. The chain carries TRBV6-1 and TRBJ2-7; TRBD2 matches at 12 bases. V dropped 2 bases and J dropped 2; count of bases not matched to a gene: 10. From germline, CDR1 is MNHNS and CDR2 SASEGT. CDR3 size: 18 residues. The CDR3 sequence: CASSERTSGKKFTYEQYF. CDR3 DNA sequence: TGTGCCAGCAGTGAACGGACTAGCGGGAAAAAGTTCACCTACGAGCAGTACTTC.